These T cell receptor beta chains were read from a single sample in a study of Graves' ophthalmopathy and Graves' hyperthyroidism. TCRdb fed the multiplex PCR reads into MiXCR, producing one record per CDR3 protein. The sample lists 900,000 to 1,200,000 distinct CDR3 sequences; 36% were seen once. The sequencing input was peripheral blood or thyroid tissue (not recorded which). All receptors come from an adult man with Graves' hyperthyroidism. CDR3s leave out the opening cysteine and the closing phenylalanine or tryptophan. Each record gives: CDR3 length, V gene, J gene, CDR3 protein.

>9|TRBV24-1|TRBJ1-2
ATSDSGGYT
>12|TRBV10-3|TRBJ1-5
ATKDRYSNQPQH
>13|TRBV11-3|TRBJ2-7
ASSLRSGTSYEQY
>12|TRBV29-1|TRBJ2-7
SVESSYGSYEQY
>14|TRBV11-1|TRBJ2-7
ASSEGWRAGGHEQY
>14|TRBV24-1|TRBJ1-2
ATSDPGQGLSYGYT
>14|TRBV7-6|TRBJ1-2
ASSQEGVRYNYGYT
>14|TRBV28|TRBJ2-5
ASSLFGTDDEETQY
>14|TRBV9|TRBJ2-5
ASSAGTSGMVKTQY
>10|TRBV29-1|TRBJ1-2
SSQDREGGYT
>13|TRBV7-2|TRBJ2-7
ASSLRTGGSPEQY
>13|TRBV9|TRBJ2-5
ASSALAGSQETQY
>10|TRBV7-9|TRBJ1-1
ASSHGGTLGF
>13|TRBV7-3|TRBJ2-2
ASSLMPGHTGELF
>12|TRBV2|TRBJ2-5
ASSTTRNQETQY
>11|TRBV4-1|TRBJ2-7
ASTASESYEQY
>10|TRBV25-1|TRBJ2-7
ASSGDTYKQY
>13|TRBV7-2|TRBJ2-7
VSSIRIGGEYEQY
>12|TRBV7-9|TRBJ2-7
ASSLGSKFNEQY